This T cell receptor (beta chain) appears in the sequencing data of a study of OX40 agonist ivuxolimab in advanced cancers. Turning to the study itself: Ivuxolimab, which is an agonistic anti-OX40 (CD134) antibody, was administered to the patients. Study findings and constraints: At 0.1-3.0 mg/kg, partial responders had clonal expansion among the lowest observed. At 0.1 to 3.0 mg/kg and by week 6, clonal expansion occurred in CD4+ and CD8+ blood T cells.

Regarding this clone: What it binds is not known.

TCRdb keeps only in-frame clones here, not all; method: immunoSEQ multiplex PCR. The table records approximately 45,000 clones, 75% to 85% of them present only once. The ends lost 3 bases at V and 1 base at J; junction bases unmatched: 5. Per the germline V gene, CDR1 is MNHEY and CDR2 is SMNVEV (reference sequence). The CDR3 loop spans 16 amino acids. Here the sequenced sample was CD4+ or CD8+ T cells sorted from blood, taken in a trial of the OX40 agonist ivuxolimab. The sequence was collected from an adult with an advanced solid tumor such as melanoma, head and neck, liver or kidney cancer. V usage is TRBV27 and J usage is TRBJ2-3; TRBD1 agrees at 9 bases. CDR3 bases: TGTGCCAGCAGTTTGGACAGGGGATACGGCACAGATACGCAGTATTTT. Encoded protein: CASSLDRGYGTDTQYF.